This entry is about one T cell receptor (beta chain). Those enrolled, adults aged roughly 18 to 100 years, came from around 25 US areas. Participant reports of clinical history set cohort assignment. Resolution of symptoms, clearance, or two negative PCRs was present in recovered Cohort 3 donors. The data belong to a study of blood T cell repertoires in COVID-19. J lost 8 bases, V lost 8 bases, and 10 bases had no gene match. The CDR3 sequence is 13 residues long. CDR1 MDHEN and CDR2 SYDVKM come from the germline V gene. TCRdb's table, derived via immunoSEQ multiplex PCR, lists solely in-frame clones and lacks some. The sample records 250,000 to 350,000 clones, about 87% being singletons.

The sequence was collected from a woman aged 45 to 65 who had recovered from COVID-19. This sequence joins TRBV28 and TRBJ1-2, with 8 bases fitting TRBD1. The specimen sequenced was PBMCs or T cells enriched from blood (not recorded which). CDR3 residues: CASQPDRAMGYTF. DNA for the CDR3: TGTGCCAGCCAACCGGACAGGGCAATGGGCTACACCTTC.